Following are 29 T cell receptor beta chains from one sample sequenced in a study of cytomegalovirus exposure and HLA in healthy donors. Method: immunoSEQ multiplex PCR; TCRdb's copy keeps in-frame clones and lacks some. The sample consists of about 220,000 clones, just over 90% of them appearing once. What was sequenced was PBMCs. Every receptor here comes from a woman between 18 and 29 years old in good health and CMV-seronegative.

CDR3: CASSIPRTTNEKLFF. The CDR3 coding sequence is TGTGCCAGCAGTATTCCCAGGACAACTAATGAAAAACTGTTTTTT. This chain connects TRBV5-4 to TRBJ1-4; D is undetermined. Germline loops: CDR1 SGHNT, CDR2 YYREEE (reference sequence). The length of the CDR3 is 15 residues. V was shortened by 5 bases and J by 0 bases, with 11 bases between the two germline ends.

The chain carries TRBV10-2 and TRBJ1-2; 7 nucleotides match TRBD1. The CDR3 runs 15 residues. With 6 bases clipped from V and 6 bases from J, the junction kept 13 bases outside the gene matches. Germline V gene data show CDR1 as WSHSY and CDR2 as SAAADI. The CDR3 DNA sequence: TGCGCCAGCAGCTACGACAGGGTCGGGTTGAATGGCTACACCTTC. As protein: CASSYDRVGLNGYTF.

This sequence joins TRBV27 and TRBJ1-1; perhaps TRBD1 as D (5 bases). Deletions cut 1 base from V and 8 bases from J, with 8 bases between. CDR1 is MNHEY, CDR2 SMNVEV, per germline (reference sequence). The CDR3 covers 12 residues. The CDR3 DNA sequence: TGTGCCAGCAGTTTATGGGGGGGGGAAGCTTTCTTT. It codes for CASSLWGGEAFF.

The chain joins TRBV18 to TRBJ2-6; possible D gene TRBD2, 6 bases. Per the germline V gene, CDR1 is KGHSH and CDR2 is LQKENI. The CDR3 is 16 residues long. V lost 4 bases and J 2 bases, leaving 12 bases between the germline ends. The CDR3 coding sequence is TGTGCCAGCTCACGAGGCCCGGGGGCTGGGGCCAACGTCCTGACTTTC. This sequence encodes CASSRGPGAGANVLTF.

The rearrangement uses TRBV6-5 and TRBJ2-7, with 9 positions matching TRBD1. Germline V gene sequence: CDR1 MNHEY, CDR2 SVGAGI. The trim removed 2 bases at V and 3 bases at J, leaving 2 bases unmatched. The length of the CDR3 is 14 residues. In DNA form, the CDR3 reads TGTGCCAGCAGTTACCGGACAGGGGACTACGAGCAGTACTTC. Translated: CASSYRTGDYEQYF.

The rearrangement uses TRBV6-5 and TRBJ1-1; 8 bases are a match to TRBD1. After removal of 3 bases from V and 1 base from J, the junction contained 7 bases not matched to a gene. Germline CDR1 is MNHEY and CDR2 is SVGAGI. The CDR3 has 16 amino acids. CDR3 DNA: TGTGCCAGCAGTTATAGATTAGGACAGGGGAACACTGAAGCTTTCTTT. Its protein product is CASSYRLGQGNTEAFF.

The chain recombines TRBV14 with TRBJ2-1, with TRBD2 matching over 9 bases. Germline trimming cut 2 bases from V and 7 bases from J; bases unmatched to any gene: 12. The CDR3 covers 17 residues. Germline values: CDR1 SGHDN, CDR2 FVKESK. CDR3 amino acids: CASSQLSGSRGWNEQFF. The CDR3, as DNA: TGTGCCAGCAGCCAACTTAGCGGGAGCCGTGGGTGGAATGAGCAGTTCTTC.

The V call is TRBV6-1, the J call TRBJ1-2; possible D gene TRBD1, 5 bases. Germline CDR1 and CDR2: MNHNS and SASEGT. The CDR3 is 13 residues long. Trimming removed 0 bases from V and 4 bases from J, with 6 bases in between. In nucleotides, the CDR3 is TGTGCCAGCAGTGAAGCGGGGGGCTATGGCTACACCTTC. Amino acids: CASSEAGGYGYTF.

This clone was seen a handful of times. The identical CDR3 is also encoded by other nucleotide sequences in the sample. The V call is TRBV7-9, the J call TRBJ2-7; D not resolved. The length of the CDR3 is 12 residues. CDR1 and CDR2 from the germline V gene are SEHNR and FQNEAQ (reference sequence). With 2 bases removed from V and 5 bases from J, the gap between germline ends came to 7 bases. The CDR3 region is CASSLIGDEQYF. For the CDR3, the DNA is TGTGCCAGCAGCTTAATTGGAGACGAGCAGTACTTC.

The chain uses TRBV30 and TRBJ2-1; D perhaps matches TRBD2 (6 bases). There are 12 residues in the CDR3. The germline V gene has CDR1 GTSNPN and CDR2 SVGIG (reference sequence). The V end was cut by 0 bases, the J end by 10 bases, with 10 bases between. DNA of the CDR3: TGTGCCTGGAGTGTCGGGGCGGGAGAGCAGTTCTTC. Its protein is CAWSVGAGEQFF. Based on the CDR3 plus reference TRBV30 and TRBJ2-1, the full variable domain is SQTIHQWPATLVQPVGSPLSLECTVEGTSNPNLYWYRQAAGRGLQLLFYSVGIGQISSEVPQNLSASRPQDRQFILSSKKLLLSDSGFYLCAWSVGAGEQFFGPGTRLTVL.

The rearrangement joins TRBV5-1 to TRBJ2-3; no reliable D call. Trimming pared 4 bases from V and 1 base from J, leaving 16 bases between. Germline V lookup: CDR1 SGHRS, CDR2 YFSETQ. The CDR3 contains 16 residues. For the CDR3, the DNA is TGCGCCAGCAGCGCGACGACTGGCCTCGGCACAGATACGCAGTATTTT. This translates into CASSATTGLGTDTQYF.

This clone was observed once. V usage is TRBV11-3 and J usage is TRBJ2-1, with TRBD2 matching over 13 bases. This CDR3 has 16 residues. Germline V CDR1 and CDR2: SGHNT, YENEEA. J lost 7 bases, V lost 5 bases, and 8 bases had no gene match. The CDR3 coding sequence is TGTGCCAGCAGCCGTCGGACTAGCGGGAGTGGGAATGAGCAGTTCTTC. Translation gives CASSRRTSGSGNEQFF.

The sample holds one count of this clone. The chain has TRBV6-1 and TRBJ1-1; D is uncertain. V was pared by 5 bases and J by 4 bases, with 17 bases between. CDR1 is MNHNS and CDR2 is SASEGT in the germline V gene. This CDR3 is built from 15 residues. The DNA of the CDR3 is TGTGCCAGCAGTAGGGCCCGGACTACGGGCACTGAAGCTTTCTTT. Its protein product is CASSRARTTGTEAFF.

The V and J genes are TRBV6-5 and TRBJ2-7; D is perhaps TRBD2 (6 bases). The V and J ends lost 5 bases and 3 bases respectively, with 14 bases between them. Germline V lookup: CDR1 MNHEY, CDR2 SVGAGI. The length of the CDR3 is 14 residues. The CDR3 spells CASSRGGSYYEQYF. The CDR3, as DNA: TGTGCCAGCAGTCGAGGAGGGAGCTACTACGAGCAGTACTTC.

The chain joins TRBV11-1 to TRBJ2-7, with 8 bases aligning to TRBD1. Looked up from germline, CDR1 is SGHAT and CDR2 is FQDESV (reference sequence). The ends lost 6 bases at V and 3 bases at J; junction bases unmatched: 4. CDR3 size: 13 residues. CDR3 nucleotides: TGTGCCAGCAGAGGACAGGGAAACTACGAGCAGTACTTC. This encodes CASRGQGNYEQYF.

The J gene is TRBJ2-7, the V gene TRBV5-1; 7 bases are shared with TRBD2. Germline V gives CDR1 SGHRS, CDR2 YFSETQ. This CDR3 region has 16 residues. V lost 4 bases and J lost 5; bases outside the gene matches: 15. CDR3 nucleotide sequence: TGCGCCAGCAGCCCCTCGGGGTGGGGGAGGGCTAACGAGCAGTACTTC. It specifies CASSPSGWGRANEQYF.

The chain couples TRBV9 to TRBJ2-7; D might be TRBD2 (5 bases). The CDR3 runs 13 residues. The V and J ends lost 2 bases and 5 bases respectively, with 11 bases between them. Looked up from germline, CDR1 is SGDLS and CDR2 is YYNGEE. CDR3 region: CASSVRISDEQYF. The CDR3, as DNA: TGTGCCAGCAGCGTCAGAATTAGCGACGAGCAGTACTTC.

This clone showed up just once. The chain is built from TRBV19 and TRBJ2-7; 7 bases are a match to TRBD1. The CDR3 contains 16 residues. J was trimmed by 2 bases and V by 4 bases; bases with no gene match: 11. Germline V CDR1 and CDR2: LNHDA, SQIVND (reference sequence). CDR3 amino acids: CASSTRGTATPYEQYF. For the CDR3, the DNA is TGTGCCAGTAGTACGAGAGGGACAGCAACTCCCTACGAGCAGTACTTC. Full variable domain (rest looked up from reference TRBV19 and TRBJ2-7): DGGITQSPKYLFRKEGQNVTLSCEQNLNHDAMYWYRQDPGQGLRLIYYSQIVNDFQKGDIAEGYSVSREKKESFPLTVTSAQKNPTAFYLCASSTRGTATPYEQYFGPGTRLTVT.

This clone showed up just once. The rearrangement uses TRBV4-1 and TRBJ1-2; D is perhaps TRBD1 (6 bases). The ends were cut back, 1 base at V and 7 bases at J, with 10 bases in the middle. In germline, CDR1 is MGHRA, CDR2 YSYEKL. The CDR3 consists of 13 residues. The CDR3 reads CASSQGRGFGYTF. DNA of the CDR3: TGCGCCAGCAGCCAAGGCAGGGGTTTTGGCTACACCTTC.

The rearrangement uses TRBV19 and TRBJ1-2; D call uncertain. CDR3 length: 11 residues. The germline V gene has CDR1 LNHDA and CDR2 SQIVND (reference sequence). Trimming took off 3 bases at V and 6 bases at J, with 5 bases between the two ends. The CDR3: CASSISDGYTF. For the CDR3, the DNA is TGTGCCAGTAGTATCTCCGATGGCTACACCTTC. Full variable domain (missing parts from reference TRBV19 and TRBJ1-2): DGGITQSPKYLFRKEGQNVTLSCEQNLNHDAMYWYRQDPGQGLRLIYYSQIVNDFQKGDIAEGYSVSREKKESFPLTVTSAQKNPTAFYLCASSISDGYTFGSGTRLTVV.

The rearrangement uses TRBV11-2 and TRBJ1-1; the match to TRBD1 covers 9 bases. Trimming at V came to 1 base and at J to 2 bases, leaving 8 bases not matched to a gene. CDR1 and CDR2 (germline): SGHAT, FQNNGV. CDR3 size: 17 residues. This CDR3 reads CASSLGPGTGINTEAFF. DNA for the CDR3: TGTGCCAGCAGCTTAGGTCCCGGGACAGGGATTAACACTGAAGCTTTCTTT.

The chain is built from TRBV13 and TRBJ2-3, with D unresolved. This CDR3 is built from 15 residues. CDR1 is PRHDT, CDR2 FYEKMQ, per germline (reference sequence). V was cut by 5 bases and J by 0 bases, with 12 bases left in between. The CDR3 sequence is CASSAQMTSTDTQYF. Here the CDR3 DNA reads TGTGCCAGCAGCGCCCAGATGACTAGCACAGATACGCAGTATTTT.

V gene TRBV7-9 combines with J gene TRBJ1-1; TRBD1 matches at 7 bases. Trimming took 5 bases from V and 8 from J; bases not matched to a gene: 11. The CDR3 sequence is 14 residues long. CDR1 and CDR2 from the germline V gene are SEHNR and FQNEAQ (reference sequence). The CDR3 reads CASSPDRELTEAFF. The CDR3 DNA is TGTGCCAGCAGCCCCGACAGGGAACTCACCGAAGCTTTCTTT.

The rearrangement links TRBV6-1 to TRBJ1-1; D gene uncertain. The CDR3 has 12 amino acids. The germline V gene has CDR1 MNHNS and CDR2 SASEGT. The V gene lost 8 bases and the J gene lost 8 bases, with 15 bases spanning the gap. The CDR3 DNA reads as TGTGCCAGCGCGTTTCGACTACAGGAAGCTTTCTTT. Its protein is CASAFRLQEAFF.

The chain has TRBV10-2 and TRBJ1-4; 9 positions agree with TRBD1. The CDR3 loop spans 16 amino acids. After removal of 8 bases from V and 1 base from J, the junction contained 8 bases not matched to a gene. Germline V gene data show CDR1 as WSHSY and CDR2 as SAAADI. CDR3: CASSSDRGLTNEKLFF. CDR3 in DNA: TGCGCCAGCTCTTCGGACAGGGGCTTAACTAATGAAAAACTGTTTTTT.

This clone was picked up one time. The rearrangement uses TRBV5-1 and TRBJ2-7; a possible D gene is TRBD1 (6 bases). This CDR3 spans 15 amino acids. Per the germline V gene, CDR1 is SGHRS and CDR2 is YFSETQ. The ends were cut back, 1 base at V and 0 bases at J, with 11 bases in the middle. CDR3 sequence (DNA): TGCGCCAGCAGCTTGCGGGGACAAAACTCCTACGAGCAGTACTTC. Amino acids: CASSLRGQNSYEQYF.

The chain combines TRBV18 with TRBJ2-1, with 11 bases that match TRBD2. There are 13 residues in the CDR3. The germline gives CDR1 KGHSH, CDR2 LQKENI. Losses at the gene ends were 5 bases for V and 9 bases for J; bases not matched to a gene: 3. The CDR3 reads CASSRLAGGEQFF. The CDR3 coding sequence is TGTGCCAGCTCAAGGCTAGCGGGAGGTGAGCAGTTCTTC. The full variable domain, completed using reference TRBV18 and TRBJ2-1, is NAGVMQNPRHLVRRRGQEARLRCSPMKGHSHVYWYRQLPEEGLKFMVYLQKENIIDESGMPKERFSAEFPKEGPSILRIQQVVRGDSAAYFCASSRLAGGEQFFGPGTRLTVL.

The sample holds one count of this clone. The rearrangement links TRBV7-9 to TRBJ2-1; no reliable D call. Germline V gives CDR1 SEHNR, CDR2 FQNEAQ (reference sequence). This CDR3 comprises 11 residues. V shed 3 bases and J shed 6 bases, with 3 bases lying between them. CDR3 DNA: TGTGCCAGCAGCTTGCGCAATGAGCAGTTCTTC. Translating gives CASSLRNEQFF.

The gene calls are TRBV2 and TRBJ2-6, with a weak D call TRBD2 (6 bases). The germline V and J ends were trimmed by 6 bases and 0 bases, with 15 bases remaining between them. CDR1 and CDR2 from the germline V gene are SNHLY and FYNNEI. This CDR3 is built from 17 residues. The CDR3: CASSRGTPSSGANVLTF. The CDR3 nucleotides are TGTGCCAGCAGCCGGGGGACGCCGTCCTCTGGGGCCAACGTCCTGACTTTC.